These T cell receptor beta chains were read from a single sample in a study of OX40 agonist ivuxolimab in advanced cancers. This table comes from immunoSEQ multiplex PCR, and its TCRdb copy is limited to in-frame clones, with some not included. Altogether tens of thousands of clones are present, 85% being singletons, with the ten largest covering roughly 2.5%. The specimen comprised CD4+ or CD8+ T cells sorted from blood, sampled in a trial of the OX40 agonist ivuxolimab. These receptors all come from an adult with an advanced solid tumor such as melanoma, head and neck, liver or kidney cancer. Both conserved end residues are part of each CDR3. Fields, in order: J gene, D gene, V gene, clone size, CDR3 DNA, CDR3 protein. The D gene is left open where the match is weak. Where a row states a size, it is once, few, many or the class of an expanded clone; other rows omit it.

TRBJ2-3 | NA | TRBV29-1 | NA | TGCAGCGTCGTCGGGGAAACGCAGTATTTT | CSVVGETQYF
TRBJ2-7 | TRBD1 | TRBV28 | NA | TGTGCCAGCAATATCCGGGACAGGGCCCACGAGCAGTACTTC | CASNIRDRAHEQYF
TRBJ1-6 | NA | TRBV27 | NA | TGTGCCAGCAGTTTATCGAGGGCCTATAATTCACCCCTCCACTTT | CASSLSRAYNSPLHF
TRBJ2-1 | TRBD1 | TRBV29-1 | NA | TGCAGCGTTGAAGAGACAGGGGGCGCAGTCCATGAGCAGTTCTTC | CSVEETGGAVHEQFF
TRBJ2-7 | TRBD1 | TRBV10-2 | few | TGCGCCAGCAGTGAGTCTAACAGGGGCATCTACGAGCAGTACTTC | CASSESNRGIYEQYF
TRBJ2-7 | NA | TRBV2 | NA | TGTGCCAGCAAGCCCCTTCTGAGCTCCTACGAGCAGTACTTC | CASKPLLSSYEQYF
TRBJ2-1 | NA | TRBV4-1 | once | TGCGCCAGCAGCCAAGTTACTTATTACAATGAGCAGTTCTTC | CASSQVTYYNEQFF
TRBJ2-5 | NA | TRBV13 | NA | TGTGCCAGCAGCACAGGGAGATTCCAAGAGACCCAGTACTTC | CASSTGRFQETQYF
TRBJ1-1 | NA | TRBV7-9 | NA | TGTGCCAGCAGCTTATTGGGGGGGGCGAACACTGAAGCTTTCTTT | CASSLLGGANTEAFF
TRBJ2-1 | NA | TRBV5-4 | once | TGTGCCAGCAGCTTGCCGACGACGGTAGATGAGCAGTTCTTC | CASSLPTTVDEQFF
TRBJ2-2 | NA | TRBV29-1 | NA | TGCAGCGTTGTCGTGGGGAGCACCGGGGAGCTGTTTTTT | CSVVVGSTGELFF
TRBJ2-5 | NA | TRBV5-6 | NA | TGTGCCAGCAGCCGAGGGATTCGCGTAGGCGCGCAGACCCAGTACTTC | CASSRGIRVGAQTQYF
TRBJ2-1 | NA | TRBV28 | NA | TGTGCCAGCAGACCGGGACACCGTGAAGGTGAGCAGTTCTTC | CASRPGHREGEQFF
TRBJ2-7 | NA | TRBV18 | NA | TGTGCCAGCCGTAGGACAGCCGTGAGCGAGCAGTACTTC | CASRRTAVSEQYF
TRBJ1-1 | NA | TRBV4-1 | NA | TGCGCCAGCAGCCAAAATGACAGAATGAACACTGAAGCTTTCTTT | CASSQNDRMNTEAFF
TRBJ2-5 | TRBD2 | TRBV5-4 | NA | TGTGCCAGCAGCTCTCGAGCTAGCGGGAGTGAGACCCAGTACTTC | CASSSRASGSETQYF
TRBJ1-3 | NA | TRBV6-5 | NA | TGTGCCAGCAGTCAATACAGTTTCTCTGGAAACACCATATATTTT | CASSQYSFSGNTIYF
TRBJ2-7 | NA | TRBV27 | NA | TGTGCCAGCAGTTCGGGGTTCGCTTCCTACGAGCAGTACTTC | CASSSGFASYEQYF
TRBJ1-2 | NA | TRBV7-2 | NA | TGTGCCAGCAGCTTAAGATTTAATGGCTACACCTTC | CASSLRFNGYTF
TRBJ2-1 | TRBD2 | TRBV11-2 | NA | TGTGCCAGCAGCCCCCAGCGGGAGCGCTACAATGAGCAGTTCTTC | CASSPQRERYNEQFF
TRBJ2-3 | NA | TRBV27 | NA | TGTGCCAGCAGTCAAAGCAGACAGAGCACAGATACGCAGTATTTT | CASSQSRQSTDTQYF
TRBJ2-3 | NA | TRBV18 | NA | TGTGCCAGCTCACCACTTGGCGCCACAGATACGCAGTATTTT | CASSPLGATDTQYF
TRBJ2-7 | NA | TRBV29-1 | NA | TGCAGCGTTGAAGAGATGGGGGACGAGCAGTACTTC | CSVEEMGDEQYF
TRBJ2-1 | TRBD2 | TRBV5-4 | NA | TGTGCCAGCACAGAGACTAGCGATCCCTACAATGAGCAGTTCTTC | CASTETSDPYNEQFF
TRBJ2-7 | NA | TRBV28 | NA | TGTGCCAGCAGTTTATTGGGATTCGAGCAGTACTTC | CASSLLGFEQYF
TRBJ2-6 | NA | TRBV11-2 | NA | TGTGCCAGCAGCTTGACTGGGGCCAACGTCCTGACTTTC | CASSLTGANVLTF
TRBJ2-7 | TRBD1 | TRBV27 | NA | TGTGCCAGCAGTTCCCAAGGGACAGGGGGCTCCTACGAGCAGTACTTC | CASSSQGTGGSYEQYF